The present T cell receptor (beta chain) was sequenced within a study of beta chain features in type 1 diabetes. Via the markers CD45RO/CCR7/CD25/CD127/CD95/CD27, stem cell-like memory, regulatory, central memory and naive CD4+ cells were sorted. Sorting produced populations that all topped 95% purity. CDR1 SGHNT and CDR2 YYREEE come from the germline V gene (reference sequence). This CDR3 has 15 amino acids. Deletions cut 0 bases from V and 6 bases from J, with 15 bases between. Study-level results: Moderate but significant shortening of TCRB CDR3s was recorded in all four CD4+ subsets from Type 1 diabetes patients. Junctions at VDJ sites from type 1 diabetes patients had fewer insertions and more deletions. Shorter templates might be favored by PCR, and equally so in patients and in controls.

This clone was counted only a few times. Its antigen is as yet unknown. The whole isolated RNA underwent reverse transcription, so sequencing captured expressed TCRB transcripts. Libraries were prepared by immunoSEQ multiplex PCR; TCRdb keeps only in-frame clonotypes and omits some of them. The table shows a few hundred thousand clones, with approximately 16% occurring only once. The source of this sequence is a man aged 18 to 29 with type 1 diabetes. The sequencing input was naive CD4+ T cells from blood. The chain carries TRBV5-4 and TRBJ1-2; no clear D. CDR3 DNA sequence: TGTGCCAGCAGCTTGGCCCCTAAGAGGCGGAATGGCTACACCTTC. The encoded protein is CASSLAPKRRNGYTF. The variable domain in full, with the rest retrieved from reference TRBV5-4 and TRBJ1-2, is ETGVTQSPTHLIKTRGQQVTLRCSSQSGHNTVSWYQQALGQGPQFIFQYYREEENGRGNFPPRFSGLQFPNYSSELNVNALELDDSALYLCASSLAPKRRNGYTFGSGTRLTVV.